This TCR beta chain originates from a study of shared clonotypes between healthy human individuals. Points from the study as a whole: A limitation of the genetic and exposure-history diversity represented arose from few donors. Sampling included only blood; tissue repertoires likely differ.

Using immunoSEQ multiplex PCR, the repertoire was profiled, and TCRdb retains in-frame clones only, with some absent. This sample has some 2,100,000 clones; approximately 95% occur once, and the top ten carry roughly 0.13%. In this sample, this clone turned up once. Its antigen remains unknown. The sequencing input was naive CD4+ T cells sorted from blood. Noted subset: CD45RA+ positively selected. This receptor was obtained from a man between 18 and 29 years old in good health.

The CDR3 sequence: CASSPLTGGSYNEQFF. The CDR3 bases are TGTGCCAGCTCACCGCTAACAGGGGGCTCTTACAATGAGCAGTTCTTC. The chain has TRBV18 and TRBJ2-1; the match to TRBD1 covers 9 bases. The CDR3 contains 16 residues. Germline values: CDR1 KGHSH, CDR2 LQKENI. The J segment lost 4 bases and the V segment lost 3 bases, leaving 7 bases of the junction unmatched.